A single sample gave rise to the 30 T cell receptor beta chains below, sequenced in a study of early T cells in non-severe SARS-CoV-2 infection. TCRdb re-analysed the 5' RACE reads in MiXCR, keeping a single row per CDR3 protein. The sample records about 26,000 distinct CDR3 sequences, approximately 4% being singletons. The specimen sequenced was whole blood. The receptors originated from an adult who was a healthcare worker with PCR-confirmed SARS-CoV-2 infection or an uninfected control (not recorded which).

This clonotype was counted ten times or more. The genes are TRBV10-3 and TRBJ2-7, with TRBD1 identical over 12 bases. The V and J ends lost 2 bases and 1 base, in that order; junction bases with no gene match: 3. CDR1 is ENHRY and CDR2 is SYGVKD in the germline V gene. This CDR3 comprises 16 residues. This CDR3 reads CAISERGQGASYEQYF. The CDR3, as DNA: TGTGCCATCAGTGAGAGGGGACAGGGGGCTTCCTACGAGCAGTACTTC.

The table lists this clonotype with many counts. The chain uses TRBV4-2 and TRBJ2-5, with D perhaps TRBD1 (6 bases). The germline V gene encodes CDR1 LGHNA and CDR2 YNFKEQ. V was trimmed by 0 bases and J by 6 bases, leaving 14 bases between them. This CDR3 region has 15 residues. The DNA for the CDR3 is TGTGCCAGCAGCCAAGATTTAGGGGGTTTAAAGACCCAGTACTTC. It encodes CASSQDLGGLKTQYF.

The sample holds many counts of this clonotype. The chain recombines TRBV11-2 with TRBJ2-3, with a tentative D call TRBD2 (6 bases). Germline lookup yields CDR1 SGHAT and CDR2 FQNNGV. This CDR3 region has 17 residues. Trimming left V 2 bases short and J 1 base short, with 16 bases between. This CDR3 is CASSLHIVAGRTDTQYF. The DNA of the CDR3 is TGTGCCAGCAGCTTACATATTGTGGCGGGACGCACAGATACGCAGTATTTT.

This clonotype was counted at least ten times. The chain carries TRBV20-1 and TRBJ2-4, with unresolved D. Germline V CDR1 and CDR2: DFQATT, SNEGSKA (reference sequence). This CDR3 has 13 amino acids. V lost 2 bases, J lost 5 bases, and 10 bases lay in between. The DNA of the CDR3 is TGCAGTGCTAGACGTGGCGCGGAAAACATTCAGTACTTC. As protein: CSARRGAENIQYF.

This clonotype was counted between two and nine times. V is TRBV4-1 and J is TRBJ2-1; D perhaps matches TRBD2 (5 bases). V was cut by 10 bases and J by 1 base, with 8 bases left in between. The CDR3 is 12 amino acids. Per the germline V gene, CDR1 is MGHRA and CDR2 is YSYEKL. CDR3: CATSGSYNEQFF. In DNA form, the CDR3 reads TGCGCCACCTCGGGATCCTACAATGAGCAGTTCTTC.

There are many counts of this clonotype. The genes are TRBV4-2 and TRBJ2-2, with TRBD2 matching over 10 bases. Per the germline V gene, CDR1 is LGHNA and CDR2 is YNFKEQ. The CDR3 runs to 18 residues. With V trimmed by 1 base and J by 0 bases, 5 bases remained unmatched. The CDR3: CASSQVTSGATNTGELFF. The CDR3 bases are TGTGCCAGCAGCCAAGTAACTAGCGGGGCTACGAACACCGGGGAGCTGTTTTTT.

The gene calls are TRBV2 and TRBJ2-1; D is uncertain. The V gene lost 3 bases and the J gene lost 10 bases, with 7 bases spanning the gap. CDR1 and CDR2 from the germline V gene are SNHLY and FYNNEI. The length of the CDR3 is 11 residues. The CDR3 DNA sequence: TGTGCCAGCAGTGACCCCCTAGAGCAGTTCTTC. Protein product: CASSDPLEQFF.

The CDR3 spells CASSRIGLAGIGYEQYF. Written as DNA, the CDR3 is TGTGCCAGCAGCCGAATAGGGCTAGCGGGGATCGGGTACGAGCAGTACTTC. The V gene is TRBV13, the J gene TRBJ2-7; 9 nucleotides agree with TRBD2. The CDR3 is 17 amino acids. Germline CDR1 and CDR2: PRHDT and FYEKMQ (reference sequence). The V and J ends lost 5 bases and 4 bases, in that order; junction bases with no gene match: 15. Combining the CDR3 with reference TRBV13 and TRBJ2-7 gives the whole variable domain AAGVIQSPRHLIKEKRETATLKCYPIPRHDTVYWYQQGPGQDPQFLISFYEKMQSDKGSIPDRFSAQQFSDYHSELNMSSLELGDSALYFCASSRIGLAGIGYEQYFGPGTRLTVT.

Worth noting for this clonotype: A read error may produce the germline difference seen at one junction end. The V gene is TRBV18, the J gene TRBJ1-1; 10 bases are a match to TRBD1. Germline V lookup: CDR1 KGHSH, CDR2 LQKENI. This CDR3 contains 12 residues. Here the CDR3 DNA reads TGTGCCAGCTCACTCAACCGGGACAGGGGACTCTTT. This encodes CASSLNRDRGLF.

This clonotype was seen many times. V usage is TRBV11-2 and J usage is TRBJ2-5, with D hard to call. Germline V lookup: CDR1 SGHAT, CDR2 FQNNGV. V was shortened by 4 bases and J by 5 bases, with 17 bases between the two germline ends. This CDR3 has 15 residues. CDR3 DNA sequence: TGTGCCAGCAGCTCCCCCCTCCGAGGATGGGAGACCCAGTACTTC. Encoded protein: CASSSPLRGWETQYF.

This clonotype was counted a few times. The V call is TRBV21-1, the J call TRBJ2-5; the tabulated D call, TRBD2, remains unverified against the DNA. TRBV21-1 constitutes a pseudogene. This CDR3 region has 14 residues. The CDR3 DNA follows: TGTGCCAGCATCTTACTAGCGGGAGAAGAGACCCAGTACTTC. This translates into CASILLAGEETQYF.

This chain links TRBV20-1 with TRBJ1-5; D call uncertain. CDR3 length: 13 residues. Per the germline V gene, CDR1 is DFQATT and CDR2 is SNEGSKA (reference sequence). Trimming removed 0 bases at V and 8 bases at J, with 11 bases between. CDR3 nucleotide sequence: TGCAGTGCTAGAGATTTTGAGGTGAAGCCCCAGCATTTT. Its protein product is CSARDFEVKPQHF.

This chain links TRBV28 with TRBJ2-7; D ambiguous. This CDR3 is built from 13 residues. Per germline, CDR1 MDHEN and CDR2 SYDVKM. Trimming pared 7 bases from V and 0 bases from J, leaving 10 bases between. Here the CDR3 reads CASTVGHSYEQYF. CDR3 nucleotide sequence: TGTGCCAGCACCGTAGGGCACTCCTACGAGCAGTACTTC.

Ten or more counts support this clonotype. The gene calls are TRBV6-2 or TRBV6-3 and TRBJ1-1, with a tentative D call TRBD1 (6 bases). The germline V gene has CDR1 MNHEY and CDR2 SVGEGT. V dropped 3 bases and J dropped 3 bases, with 8 bases sitting between them. The CDR3 has 13 amino acids. CDR3 DNA: TGTGCCAGCAGTTATAGGGGGGACACTGAAGCTTTCTTT. Amino acids: CASSYRGDTEAFF.

The J gene is TRBJ2-3, the V gene TRBV7-3; D is uncertain. The V and J ends lost 2 bases and 0 bases respectively, with 3 bases between them. Per the germline V gene, CDR1 is SGHTA and CDR2 is FQGTGA. CDR3 length equals 13 residues. The CDR3 loop reads CASSLESTDTQYF. Here the CDR3 DNA reads TGTGCCAGCAGCTTAGAGAGCACAGATACGCAGTATTTT.

This clonotype was seen repeatedly, ten times or more. V gene TRBV19 combines with J gene TRBJ2-3; D possibly uses TRBD1 or TRBD2 (6 bases each). The germline V and J ends were trimmed by 6 bases and 10 bases, with 17 bases remaining between them. Germline CDR1 is LNHDA and CDR2 is SQIVND (reference sequence). The CDR3 length is 13 residues. CDR3 sequence reads: CASSGGPTWPQYF. The CDR3, as DNA: TGTGCCAGTAGCGGGGGCCCTACGTGGCCGCAGTATTTT.

In its sample, this clonotype was seen many times. The chain joins TRBV12-3 or TRBV12-4 to TRBJ2-7; TRBD1 might be the D (5 bases). Trimming removed 3 bases at V and 4 bases at J, with 13 bases between. The CDR3 covers 14 residues. In DNA, the CDR3 is TGTGCCAGCAGTTTGACCCAGGGTCCATACGAGCAGTACTTC. This sequence encodes CASSLTQGPYEQYF.

This clonotype was found many times. This sequence joins TRBV11-2 and TRBJ2-7; 8 positions agree with TRBD2. Losses at the gene ends were 4 bases for V and 2 bases for J; bases not matched to a gene: 4. The CDR3 has 14 amino acids. Germline values: CDR1 SGHAT, CDR2 FQNNGV. CDR3 residues: CASSSREGPYEQYF. The CDR3 coding sequence is TGTGCCAGCAGCTCCCGGGAGGGCCCCTACGAGCAGTACTTC. The whole variable domain, filled in from reference TRBV11-2 and TRBJ2-7, reads EAGVAQSPRYKIIEKRQSVAFWCNPISGHATLYWYQQILGQGPKLLIQFQNNGVVDDSQLPKDRFSAERLKGVDSTLKIQPAKLEDSAVYLCASSSREGPYEQYFGPGTRLTVT.

In this sample, this clonotype turned up a few times. The chain combines TRBV6-2 or TRBV6-3 with TRBJ2-7; D gene uncertain. V gave up 6 bases and J gave up 0 bases, with 12 bases separating them. Germline CDR1 reads MNHEY; CDR2 reads SVGEGT. This CDR3 has 14 residues. The CDR3 region has the DNA TGTGCCAGCAGCTACGACTTCGGCTCCTACGAGCAGTACTTC. Amino acids: CASSYDFGSYEQYF.

This clonotype has a count of ten or more. CDR3 DNA: TGTGCCTGGAGTGTAGGTGTTTACGAGCAGTACTTC. Amino acids: CAWSVGVYEQYF. This rearrangement joins TRBV30 to TRBJ2-7; no definite D call. With 0 bases removed from V and 4 bases from J, the gap between germline ends came to 7 bases. The germline gives CDR1 GTSNPN, CDR2 SVGIG (reference sequence). The CDR3 extends over 12 amino acids.

This clonotype has more than one count but fewer than ten. In DNA form, the CDR3 reads TGTGCCAGCAGCTTAGCACTAGCGGGAACCTACAATGAGCAGTTCTTC. Residues: CASSLALAGTYNEQFF. J is TRBJ2-1 and V is TRBV7-9; 10 bases map to TRBD2. With 0 bases clipped from V and 2 bases from J, the junction kept 1 base outside the gene matches. The V gene's germline CDR1 is SEHNR and CDR2 FQNEAQ (reference sequence). The CDR3 runs 16 residues. The full variable domain, in which reference TRBV7-9 and TRBJ2-1 provide the parts outside the CDR3, is DTGVSQNPRHKITKRGQNVTFRCDPISEHNRLYWYRQTLGQGPEFLTYFQNEAQLEKSRLLSDRFSAERPKGSFSTLEIQRTEQGDSAMYLCASSLALAGTYNEQFFGPGTRLTVL.

This clonotype was seen ten or more times. The chain has TRBV7-9 and TRBJ1-3; no clear D. The ends were cut back, 6 bases at V and 6 bases at J, with 3 bases in the middle. Per germline, CDR1 SEHNR and CDR2 FQNEAQ (reference sequence). The CDR3 length is 10 residues. CDR3 DNA sequence: TGTGCCAGCAGTCAAAACACCATATATTTT. Protein sequence: CASSQNTIYF.

This clonotype was seen a handful of times. The chain recombines TRBV2 with TRBJ2-3, with unresolved D. The germline V and J ends were trimmed by 7 bases and 2 bases, with 7 bases remaining between them. The CDR3 is 12 residues long. Germline V lookup: CDR1 SNHLY, CDR2 FYNNEI. The CDR3 bases are TGTGCCAGCAAAAGGGACACAGATACGCAGTATTTT. Amino acids: CASKRDTDTQYF.

This clonotype was seen ten or more times. DNA for the CDR3: TGCAGTGAAGCCTATCAGCCCCAGCATTTT. It codes for CSEAYQPQHF. The chain links TRBV20-1 to TRBJ1-5; D remains unclear. V was pared by 7 bases and J by 5 bases, with 6 bases between. Germline loops: CDR1 DFQATT, CDR2 SNEGSKA (reference sequence). The length of the CDR3 is 10 residues.

This clonotype was seen many times. The chain employs TRBV6-5 and TRBJ1-2; D is undetermined. From germline, CDR1 is MNHEY and CDR2 SVGAGI. Trimming shortened V by 10 bases and J by 4 bases, and 19 bases separated the two germline ends. The CDR3 is 14 amino acids. The CDR3 bases are TGTGCCATCGCGGCATCTGAGCGCAGCTATGGCTACACCTTC. It specifies CAIAASERSYGYTF.

This clonotype was recorded at least ten times. V is TRBV19 and J is TRBJ1-1; D is unresolved. CDR3 length: 13 residues. With 3 bases removed from V and 1 base from J, the gap between germline ends came to 6 bases. Germline V gene sequence: CDR1 LNHDA, CDR2 SQIVND (reference sequence). The CDR3 loop reads CASSIIGNTEAFF. CDR3 in DNA: TGTGCCAGTAGTATTATAGGGAACACTGAAGCTTTCTTT.

This clonotype was observed many times. V and J are TRBV2 and TRBJ2-1; 8 bases line up with TRBD1. Unmatched junction bases numbered 4, after V lost 4 bases and J lost 5 bases. The CDR3 has 14 residues. Germline CDR1 and CDR2: SNHLY and FYNNEI. In DNA, the CDR3 is TGTGCCAGCAGTGGACAGGGGTCCCACAATGAGCAGTTCTTC. Translating gives CASSGQGSHNEQFF.

This clonotype has at least ten counts. The gene calls are TRBV28 and TRBJ2-3, with D perhaps TRBD1 (5 bases). Trimming took off 6 bases at V and 6 bases at J, with 16 bases between the two ends. Germline V gives CDR1 MDHEN, CDR2 SYDVKM. The CDR3 contains 14 residues. CDR3 residues: CASSTRRTFDTQYF. Written as DNA, the CDR3 is TGTGCCAGCAGCACAAGACGGACATTCGATACGCAGTATTTT.

This clonotype was counted many times. The chain links TRBV6-2 or TRBV6-3 to TRBJ2-7; 14 nucleotides match TRBD2. Trimming at V came to 6 bases and at J to 4 bases, leaving 14 bases not matched to a gene. Germline CDR1 reads MNHEY; CDR2 reads SVGEGT. The CDR3 extends over 18 amino acids. The CDR3 DNA reads TGTGCCAGCAGAAGGGGACTAGCGGGAGTTCGACGAACGTACGAGCAGTACTTC. It encodes CASRRGLAGVRRTYEQYF.

This clonotype was seen at least ten times. The rearrangement links TRBV13 to TRBJ1-1; possibly TRBD1 for D (6 bases). Trimming took off 5 bases at V and 0 bases at J, with 13 bases between the two ends. The length of the CDR3 is 15 residues. CDR1 is PRHDT and CDR2 is FYEKMQ in the germline V gene (reference sequence). CDR3: CASSRIGTLNTEAFF. The DNA for the CDR3 is TGTGCCAGCAGCCGGATAGGGACACTGAACACTGAAGCTTTCTTT.